These 19 T cell receptor beta chains share one sample of origin, sequenced in a study of chronic HIV infection and antiretroviral therapy. Using its own MiXCR run on the 5' RACE reads, TCRdb lists one record per CDR3 protein. The data show approximately 40,000 distinct CDR3 sequences, roughly 8.2% seen once. Sequencing used peripheral blood. The receptors derive from an adult who had HIV and had not received antiretroviral therapy, or was an uninfected healthy control (not recorded which).

V and J are TRBV7-8 and TRBJ1-2, with D perhaps TRBD1 (6 bases). Between the trimmed V and J ends, which lost 2 bases and 3 bases, there was a span of 10 bases. The germline CDR1 and CDR2 sequences are SGHVS and FQNEAQ. The CDR3 runs to 14 residues. The CDR3 is CASSLRQGYYGYTF. The DNA of the CDR3 is TGTGCCAGCAGCTTAAGGCAGGGGTACTATGGCTACACCTTC.

This clonotype turned up a few times. This chain uses TRBV2 with TRBJ2-7; D is ambiguous. This CDR3 has 12 residues. V gave up 7 bases and J gave up 3 bases, with 10 bases separating them. In germline, CDR1 is SNHLY, CDR2 FYNNEI. DNA of the CDR3: TGTGCCAGCATGGGCACGATCTACGAGCAGTACTTC. This gives the protein CASMGTIYEQYF.

This clonotype appeared a few times. The chain combines TRBV5-5 with TRBJ1-5; 11 nucleotides agree with TRBD1. The CDR3 totals 15 residues. V was pared by 3 bases and J by 7 bases, with 6 bases of the junction left unmatched. Germline V lookup: CDR1 SGHKS, CDR2 YYEKEE (reference sequence). CDR3 sequence reads: CASSWGTGGEQPQHF. The CDR3 bases are TGTGCCAGCAGCTGGGGGACAGGGGGTGAACAGCCCCAGCATTTT. Combining the CDR3 with reference TRBV5-5 and TRBJ1-5 gives the whole variable domain DAGVTQSPTHLIKTRGQQVTLRCSPISGHKSVSWYQQVLGQGPQFIFQYYEKEERGRGNFPDRFSARQFPNYSSELNVNALLLGDSALYLCASSWGTGGEQPQHFGDGTRLSIL.

This clonotype was observed a handful of times. The chain uses TRBV6-2 or TRBV6-3 and TRBJ2-3; D remains unclear. CDR3 length equals 13 residues. Germline assignment: CDR1 MNHEY and CDR2 SVGEGT. V lost 6 bases and J lost 3, with 10 bases in between. The CDR3 loop is CASSPDSTDTQYF. The CDR3, as DNA: TGTGCCAGCAGCCCAGATTCGACAGATACGCAGTATTTT.

Turning to this clonotype: A much larger clonotype is one base distant, so this may be a read error. This chain connects TRBV20-1 to TRBJ2-3; D is unresolved. Germline V lookup: CDR1 DFQATT, CDR2 SNEGSKA (reference sequence). The CDR3 sequence is 9 residues long. In DNA form, the CDR3 reads TGCAATGCTAGAGATACGCAGTATTTT. It codes for CNARDTQYF.

J is TRBJ1-4 and V is TRBV5-1, with D unresolved. The V gene's germline CDR1 is SGHRS and CDR2 YFSETQ. V dropped 1 base and J dropped 3 bases, with 10 bases sitting between them. The CDR3 has 15 amino acids. The chain's CDR3 is CASSLIREANEKLFF. The CDR3 coding sequence is TGCGCCAGCAGCTTGATCCGGGAAGCTAATGAAAAACTGTTTTTT. The full variable domain, completed using reference TRBV5-1 and TRBJ1-4, is KAGVTQTPRYLIKTRGQQVTLSCSPISGHRSVSWYQQTPGQGLQFLFEYFSETQRNKGNFPGRFSGRQFSNSRSEMNVSTLELGDSALYLCASSLIREANEKLFFGSGTQLSVL.

Many counts were recorded for this clonotype. The rearrangement joins TRBV2 to TRBJ2-1; tentative D call: TRBD2 (5 bases). The length of the CDR3 is 13 residues. Trimming stripped 6 bases from V and 7 bases from J, with 13 bases between. Looked up from germline, CDR1 is SNHLY and CDR2 is FYNNEI. In nucleotides, the CDR3 is TGTGCCAGCAGCGCACGGGGTGTGAATGAGCAGTTCTTC. Translated: CASSARGVNEQFF. The variable domain in full, completed from reference TRBV2 and TRBJ2-1, reads EPEVTQTPSHQVTQMGQEVILRCVPISNHLYFYWYRQILGQKVEFLVSFYNNEISEKSEIFDDQFSVERPDGSNFTLKIRSTKLEDSAMYFCASSARGVNEQFFGPGTRLTVL.

This clonotype was detected many times. The genes are TRBV2 and TRBJ1-5; 8 bases align to TRBD1. Per germline, CDR1 SNHLY and CDR2 FYNNEI. The CDR3 consists of 15 residues. V dropped 4 bases and J dropped 1; count of bases not matched to a gene: 3. The CDR3 spells CASSVNRGSNQPQHF. The CDR3 DNA follows: TGTGCCAGCAGTGTTAACAGGGGGAGCAATCAGCCCCAGCATTTT.

This rearrangement joins TRBV10-3 to TRBJ2-3; TRBD1 or TRBD2 may be the D gene (5 bases each). The CDR3 contains 14 residues. The V and J ends lost 6 bases and 0 bases respectively, with 10 bases between them. From germline, CDR1 is ENHRY and CDR2 SYGVKD. CDR3 DNA: TGTGCCATCAGCCGGGACGGTAGCACAGATACGCAGTATTTT. Its protein is CAISRDGSTDTQYF.

This clonotype showed up many times. The chain combines TRBV4-3 with TRBJ2-7, with TRBD2 identical over 8 bases. This CDR3 has 13 amino acids. V was clipped by 3 bases and J by 4 bases; unmatched bases: 2. CDR1 is LGHNA, CDR2 YSLEER, per germline. CDR3 in DNA: TGCGCCAGCAGCCAGAGACTAGCGTACGAGCAGTACTTC. This gives the protein CASSQRLAYEQYF.

This clonotype was counted only a few times. The chain has TRBV29-1 and TRBJ1-2; 9 bases map to TRBD1. CDR1 and CDR2 from the germline V gene are SQVTM and ANQGSEA. The J segment lost 2 bases and the V segment lost 2 bases, leaving 6 bases of the junction unmatched. The CDR3 covers 15 residues. CDR3 DNA: TGCAGCGTTGAAAGTAGGGACAGGGTAAACTATGGCTACACCTTC. It specifies CSVESRDRVNYGYTF.

The chain employs TRBV15 and TRBJ1-1; TRBD1 is a possible D gene (6 bases). The germline gives CDR1 LNHNV, CDR2 YYDKDF (reference sequence). Trimming left V 1 base short and J 5 bases short, with 20 bases between. The CDR3 is 17 residues long. The CDR3 DNA is TGTGCCACCAGCAGAGGTTTGGGGGGGGCGCAGGAGACTGAAGCTTTCTTT. Its translation: CATSRGLGGAQETEAFF.

This clonotype has a handful of counts. J is TRBJ2-1 and V is TRBV9, with D uncertain. V lost 4 bases and J lost 9, with 14 bases in between. The CDR3 length is 13 residues. The germline V gene encodes CDR1 SGDLS and CDR2 YYNGEE. The CDR3 region has the DNA TGTGCCAGCAGCCCACCCCGCCCCGGTGAGCAGTTCTTC. Protein product: CASSPPRPGEQFF. The full variable domain, rest sourced from reference TRBV9 and TRBJ2-1, is DSGVTQTPKHLITATGQRVTLRCSPRSGDLSVYWYQQSLDQGLQFLIQYYNGEERAKGNILERFSAQQFPDLHSELNLSSLELGDSALYFCASSPPRPGEQFFGPGTRLTVL.

This clonotype has only a few counts. The chain has TRBV2 and TRBJ1-1; D gene uncertain. This CDR3 has 10 residues. Trimming stripped 5 bases from V and 9 bases from J, with 7 bases between. Germline V gene lookup returns CDR1 SNHLY and CDR2 FYNNEI. The CDR3 nucleotides read TGTGCCAGCAGTATCGACCAAGCTTTCTTT. Protein sequence: CASSIDQAFF.

This clonotype showed up just a few times. The chain combines TRBV18 with TRBJ1-1; tentatively, D is TRBD1 (6 bases). CDR1 and CDR2 from the germline V gene are KGHSH and LQKENI. The CDR3 loop spans 15 amino acids. Trimming took off 3 bases at V and 6 bases at J, with 17 bases between the two ends. This CDR3 reads CASSPSAGTLAEAFF. The CDR3 DNA reads as TGTGCCAGCTCACCGTCGGCTGGGACACTAGCTGAAGCTTTCTTT.

V gene TRBV2 combines with J gene TRBJ2-6; TRBD1 might be the D (5 bases). This CDR3 comprises 16 residues. V gave up 2 bases and J gave up 0 bases, with 8 bases separating them. Germline V CDR1 and CDR2: SNHLY, FYNNEI. CDR3 protein: CASSENRLSGANVLTF. For the CDR3, the DNA is TGTGCCAGCAGTGAAAACAGGCTCTCTGGGGCCAACGTCCTGACTTTC.

This clonotype has a count of ten or more. V and J are TRBV4-3 and TRBJ1-4; D perhaps matches TRBD1 (5 bases). This CDR3 region has 13 residues. Trimming took off 4 bases at V and 4 bases at J, with 7 bases between the two ends. Germline V gene data show CDR1 as LGHNA and CDR2 as YSLEER. The DNA of the CDR3 is TGCGCCAGCAGCCCAGGGCTTAATGAAAAACTGTTTTTT. It encodes CASSPGLNEKLFF.

This clonotype appeared a few times. V is TRBV6-2 or TRBV6-3 and J is TRBJ2-7; tentatively, D is TRBD1 or TRBD2 (5 bases each). Trimming removed 5 bases at V and 4 bases at J, with 12 bases between. Germline V gene lookup returns CDR1 MNHEY and CDR2 SVGEGT. CDR3 length: 13 amino acids. The CDR3 DNA is TGTGCCAGCAGTAAATGGGGGAAATACGAGCAGTACTTC. Translating gives CASSKWGKYEQYF.

This clonotype was detected ten times or more. This chain connects TRBV6-2 or TRBV6-3 to TRBJ2-5, with no clear D. CDR1 and CDR2 (germline): MNHEY, SVGEGT. The CDR3 consists of 11 residues. V was shortened by 5 bases and J by 5 bases, with 6 bases between the two germline ends. CDR3 residues: CASSPGETQYF. The CDR3 DNA reads TGTGCCAGCAGTCCTGGGGAGACCCAGTACTTC.